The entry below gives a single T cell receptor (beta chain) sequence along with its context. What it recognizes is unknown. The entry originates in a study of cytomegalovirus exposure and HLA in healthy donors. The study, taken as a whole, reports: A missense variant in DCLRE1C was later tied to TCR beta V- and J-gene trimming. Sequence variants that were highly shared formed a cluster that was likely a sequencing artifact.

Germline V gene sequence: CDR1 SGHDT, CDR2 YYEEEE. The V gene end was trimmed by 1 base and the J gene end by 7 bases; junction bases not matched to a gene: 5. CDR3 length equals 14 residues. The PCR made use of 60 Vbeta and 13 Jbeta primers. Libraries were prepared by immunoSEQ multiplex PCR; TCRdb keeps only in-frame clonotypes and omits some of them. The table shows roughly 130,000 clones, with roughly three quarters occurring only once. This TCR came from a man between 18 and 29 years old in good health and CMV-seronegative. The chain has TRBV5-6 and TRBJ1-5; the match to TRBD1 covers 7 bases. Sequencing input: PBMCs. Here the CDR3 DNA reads TGTGCCAGCAGCTTGAGGACAGGAGAGCAGCCCCAGCATTTT. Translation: CASSLRTGEQPQHF.